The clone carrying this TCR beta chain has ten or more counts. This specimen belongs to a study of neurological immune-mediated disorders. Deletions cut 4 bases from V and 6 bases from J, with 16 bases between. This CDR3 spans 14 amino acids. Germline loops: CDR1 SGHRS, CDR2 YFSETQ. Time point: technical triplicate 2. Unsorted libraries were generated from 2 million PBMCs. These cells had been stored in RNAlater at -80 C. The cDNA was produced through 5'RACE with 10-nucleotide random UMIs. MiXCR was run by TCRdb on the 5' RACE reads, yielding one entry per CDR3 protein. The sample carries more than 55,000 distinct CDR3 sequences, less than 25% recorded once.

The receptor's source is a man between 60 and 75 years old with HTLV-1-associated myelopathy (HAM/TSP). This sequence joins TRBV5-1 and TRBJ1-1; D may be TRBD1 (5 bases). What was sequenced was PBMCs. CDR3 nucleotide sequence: TGCGCCAGCAGCCCCCTCGGGGACCGGGCTGAAGCTTTCTTT. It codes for CASSPLGDRAEAFF. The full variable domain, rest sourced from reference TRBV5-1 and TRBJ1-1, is KAGVTQTPRYLIKTRGQQVTLSCSPISGHRSVSWYQQTPGQGLQFLFEYFSETQRNKGNFPGRFSGRQFSNSRSEMNVSTLELGDSALYLCASSPLGDRAEAFFGQGTRLTVV.